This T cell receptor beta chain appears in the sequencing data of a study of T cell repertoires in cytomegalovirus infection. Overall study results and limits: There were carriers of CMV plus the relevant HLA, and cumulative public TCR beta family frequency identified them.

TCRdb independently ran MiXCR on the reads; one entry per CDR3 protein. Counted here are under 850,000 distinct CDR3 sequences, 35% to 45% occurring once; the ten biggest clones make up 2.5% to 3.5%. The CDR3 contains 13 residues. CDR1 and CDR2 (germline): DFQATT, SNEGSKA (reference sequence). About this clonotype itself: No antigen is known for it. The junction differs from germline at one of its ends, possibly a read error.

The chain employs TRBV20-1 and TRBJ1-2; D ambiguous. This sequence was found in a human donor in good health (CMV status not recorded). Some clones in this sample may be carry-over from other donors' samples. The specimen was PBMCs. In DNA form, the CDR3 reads TGCAGTGCTAGGTCCCAGCAGGCGTATCATCCCTTCTTC. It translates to CSARSQQAYHPFF.